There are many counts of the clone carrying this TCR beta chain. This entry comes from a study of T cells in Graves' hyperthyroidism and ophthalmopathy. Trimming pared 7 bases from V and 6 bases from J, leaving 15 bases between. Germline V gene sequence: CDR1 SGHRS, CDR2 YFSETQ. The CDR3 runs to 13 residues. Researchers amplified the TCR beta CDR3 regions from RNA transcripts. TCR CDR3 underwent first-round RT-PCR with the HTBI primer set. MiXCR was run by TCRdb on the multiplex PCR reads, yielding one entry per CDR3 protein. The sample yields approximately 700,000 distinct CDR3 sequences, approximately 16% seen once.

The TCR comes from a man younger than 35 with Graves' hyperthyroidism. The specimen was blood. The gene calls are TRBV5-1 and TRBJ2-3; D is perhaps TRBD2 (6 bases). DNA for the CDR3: TGCGCCAGCTGGGGACTCGTCTCGGATACGCAGTATTTT. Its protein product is CASWGLVSDTQYF.